The 20 T cell receptor beta chains given below trace back to one sample, sequenced in a study of CD8+CD57+ T cells in acquired aplastic anemia. Genomic DNA, serving as template, underwent TCR beta VDJ and CDR3 profiling. TCRdb used MiXCR to reprocess the reads, holding one entry per CDR3 protein. Counted here are 150,000 to 200,000 distinct CDR3 sequences, approximately 52% occurring once; the ten biggest clones make up 1.8%. Sequencing was done on patients that had shown CD8+CD57+ cell expansion by flow cytometry. Sequences were obtained from sorted CD4+, CD8+, or CD8+CD57+ T cells (not recorded which) from PBMCs. These receptors were taken from a human donor with aplastic anemia.

Turning to this clonotype: As the CDR3 is not closed by the conserved phenylalanine or tryptophan, this likely results from a read error. The DNA is omitted, as the CDR3 cannot be located on it reliably, and the CDR3 follows TCRdb's listing. The chain employs TRBV15 and TRBJ2-7; TRBD1, the table's D call, was not compared with the DNA. Termini included, the CDR3 measures 14 amino acids. Germline values: CDR1 LNHNV, CDR2 YYDKDF (reference sequence). Here the CDR3 reads CATLLFAGDYERYS.

At least ten counts were recorded for this clonotype. CDR3 region: CSVADRFDQPQHF. The CDR3 DNA is TGCAGCGTGGCTGACAGGTTCGATCAGCCCCAGCATTTT. The rearrangement joins TRBV29-1 to TRBJ1-5; D may be TRBD1 (6 bases). The CDR3 length is 13 residues. Per germline, CDR1 SQVTM and CDR2 ANQGSEA. V was shortened by 6 bases and J by 5 bases, with 14 bases between the two germline ends.

This clonotype was detected ten times or more. V is TRBV5-8 and J is TRBJ1-1; D perhaps matches TRBD1 (5 bases). Trimming took 2 bases from V and 1 from J, leaving 6 bases between them. CDR1 SGHTS and CDR2 YDEGEE come from the germline V gene. CDR3 size: 13 residues. CDR3 nucleotides: TGTGCCAGCAGCTTTGGGGGGAACACTGAAGCTTTCTTT. It encodes CASSFGGNTEAFF.

This clonotype was seen at least ten times. The rearrangement links TRBV5-1 to TRBJ2-3; D uncertain. V dropped 5 bases and J dropped 6 bases, with 10 bases sitting between them. The CDR3 sequence is 12 residues long. Germline CDR1 is SGHRS and CDR2 is YFSETQ. The CDR3 sequence is CASRTPDDTQYF. CDR3 bases: TGCGCCAGCAGGACGCCCGATGATACGCAGTATTTT. The full variable domain, completed using reference TRBV5-1 and TRBJ2-3, is KAGVTQTPRYLIKTRGQQVTLSCSPISGHRSVSWYQQTPGQGLQFLFEYFSETQRNKGNFPGRFSGRQFSNSRSEMNVSTLELGDSALYLCASRTPDDTQYFGPGTRLTVL.

The V and J genes are TRBV5-4 and TRBJ2-1, with 8 bases that match TRBD2. V shed 2 bases and J 7 bases; nucleotides not matched to a gene: 2. This CDR3 comprises 13 residues. Germline V gene data show CDR1 as SGHNT and CDR2 as YYREEE (reference sequence). The CDR3 DNA is TGTGCCAGCAGCTTAGCGGGAGAGAATGAGCAGTTCTTC. This gives the protein CASSLAGENEQFF.

The V call is TRBV9, the J call TRBJ2-5, with 11 bases aligning to TRBD2. Germline-derived CDR1 and CDR2 are SGDLS and YYNGEE. J was trimmed by 5 bases and V by 5 bases; bases with no gene match: 5. The CDR3 contains 14 residues. This CDR3 is CASRAVAGGETQYF. The CDR3 coding sequence is TGTGCCAGCAGAGCAGTAGCGGGAGGGGAGACCCAGTACTTC. The full variable domain, its missing parts supplied by reference TRBV9 and TRBJ2-5, is DSGVTQTPKHLITATGQRVTLRCSPRSGDLSVYWYQQSLDQGLQFLIQYYNGEERAKGNILERFSAQQFPDLHSELNLSSLELGDSALYFCASRAVAGGETQYFGPGTRLLVL.

This clonotype was observed at least ten times. The CDR3, as DNA: TGCAGTGCTGCAAAGACTAACTATGGCTACACCTTC. Translation gives CSAAKTNYGYTF. This chain joins TRBV20-1 and TRBJ1-2; D unresolved. This CDR3 is 12 amino acids long. The germline V gene encodes CDR1 DFQATT and CDR2 SNEGSKA (reference sequence). Trimming shortened V by 5 bases and J by 0 bases, and 7 bases separated the two germline ends.

Details on this clonotype: A much larger clone differs by one base, so this may be a read error. The CDR3 here is CASGGGIGPTYEQYF. The CDR3, as DNA: TGTGCCAGCGGTGGGGGGATAGGTCCAACCTACGAGCAGTACTTC. The V and J genes are TRBV6-1 and TRBJ2-7, with D possibly matching TRBD2 (6 bases). CDR3 length equals 15 residues. Germline CDR1 reads MNHNS; CDR2 reads SASEGT. Deletions cut 8 bases from V and 2 bases from J, with 19 bases between.

The chain is built from TRBV7-6 and TRBJ2-1, with 7 bases identical to TRBD2. This CDR3 is 18 amino acids long. Germline V lookup: CDR1 SGHVS, CDR2 FNYEAQ. V trimming: 1 base; J trimming: 13 bases; junction bases outside the gene matches: 22. CDR3 coding DNA: TGTGCCAGCAGCTTAGAAGTTACTAGCGCTCCGGGGAGATTGCGTCAGTTCTTC. Translated: CASSLEVTSAPGRLRQFF.

V and J are TRBV15 and TRBJ2-6, with a possible D match to TRBD1 (6 bases). The V end was cut by 0 bases, the J end by 2 bases, with 8 bases between. The germline CDR1 and CDR2 sequences are LNHNV and YYDKDF (reference sequence). The CDR3 totals 16 residues. The CDR3 is CATSRDRGTGANVLTF. The CDR3 coding sequence is TGTGCCACCAGCAGAGACAGGGGAACTGGGGCCAACGTCCTGACTTTC.

This sequence joins TRBV20-1 and TRBJ1-1; tentative D call: TRBD1 (6 bases). Germline V CDR1 and CDR2: DFQATT, SNEGSKA (reference sequence). The CDR3 is made up of 14 amino acids. V lost 1 base to trimming and J lost 1 base, with 10 bases between them. Here the CDR3 DNA reads TGCAGTGCTAGAGTCGCACAGGGGAACACTGAAGCTTTCTTT. Its protein is CSARVAQGNTEAFF.

This clonotype was seen ten or more times. V is TRBV7-6 and J is TRBJ1-4; D possibly corresponds to TRBD1 (5 bases). The CDR3 is 16 amino acids. V lost 2 bases and J lost 0, with 10 bases in between. Germline V gives CDR1 SGHVS, CDR2 FNYEAQ. CDR3 DNA: TGTGCCAGCAGCTTACTCACAGGCCCAACTAATGAAAAACTGTTTTTT. It encodes CASSLLTGPTNEKLFF.

The chain carries TRBV20-1 and TRBJ2-1; TRBD2 aligns across 9 bases. CDR1 and CDR2 (germline): DFQATT, SNEGSKA (reference sequence). The CDR3 totals 16 residues. After removal of 6 bases from V and 10 bases from J, the junction contained 19 bases not matched to a gene. The CDR3 nucleotides are TGCAGTGCCGGCCTACGATCAGGGACTAGCCGGCCAGAGCAGTTCTTC. Translating it yields CSAGLRSGTSRPEQFF.

The table lists this clonotype with a few counts. The J gene is TRBJ2-7, the V gene TRBV19; TRBD2 matches 8 bases. The CDR3 is 15 residues long. V shed 5 bases and J 4 bases; nucleotides not matched to a gene: 10. Germline CDR1 and CDR2: LNHDA and SQIVND (reference sequence). The CDR3 is CASSRRPVAGYEQYF. In DNA, the CDR3 is TGTGCCAGTAGTCGACGCCCCGTAGCGGGATACGAGCAGTACTTC.

The rearrangement uses TRBV2 and TRBJ2-1; D tentatively fits TRBD1 or TRBD2 (5 bases each). Germline assignment: CDR1 SNHLY and CDR2 FYNNEI. Trimming cost V 3 bases and J 7 bases, with 7 bases left between them. The CDR3 covers 12 residues. The CDR3 region is CASSEGVNEQFF. The CDR3 DNA sequence: TGTGCCAGCAGTGAGGGGGTAAATGAGCAGTTCTTC. Drawing the rest from reference TRBV2 and TRBJ2-1, the complete variable domain is EPEVTQTPSHQVTQMGQEVILRCVPISNHLYFYWYRQILGQKVEFLVSFYNNEISEKSEIFDDQFSVERPDGSNFTLKIRSTKLEDSAMYFCASSEGVNEQFFGPGTRLTVL.

In its sample, this clonotype was seen many times. The V and J genes are TRBV4-1 and TRBJ1-1; D perhaps matches TRBD1 (5 bases). Germline V lookup: CDR1 MGHRA, CDR2 YSYEKL. CDR3 length: 14 amino acids. The V end was cut by 6 bases, the J end by 8 bases, with 19 bases between. The CDR3 region is CASSHLLQGMEAFF. CDR3 nucleotides: TGCGCCAGCAGTCACCTGCTCCAGGGAATGGAAGCTTTCTTT.

As regards this clonotype: The junction departs from the called germline gene at one end, perhaps through a read error. V usage is TRBV24-1 and J usage is TRBJ2-2; D not certain. The CDR3 length is 15 residues. Germline V gene lookup returns CDR1 KGHDR and CDR2 SFDVKD. The CDR3 DNA reads as TGTGCCAGCAGTGAAGCGCTTCTGAACACCGGGGAGCTGTTTTTT. As protein: CASSEALLNTGELFF.

This clonotype was detected only once. The chain links TRBV6-5 to TRBJ2-7; D gene unclear. Trimming stripped 0 bases from V and 6 bases from J, with 6 bases between. Germline V gene data show CDR1 as MNHEY and CDR2 as SVGAGI. The CDR3 runs 12 residues. The DNA for the CDR3 is TGTGCCAGCAGTTACTCTGACCTCGAGCAGTACTTC. Translating gives CASSYSDLEQYF.

Many counts were recorded for this clonotype. The rearrangement uses TRBV29-1 and TRBJ2-7; a weak D match, TRBD1 (6 bases). V was clipped by 3 bases and J by 3 bases, with 15 bases between them. Germline CDR1 and CDR2: SQVTM and ANQGSEA. CDR3 length equals 14 residues. CDR3 loop: CSVEATGLIYEQYF. The CDR3 bases are TGCAGCGTTGAGGCGACAGGATTGATCTACGAGCAGTACTTC.

This clonotype was counted only a few times. The chain uses TRBV12-3 or TRBV12-4 and TRBJ2-3; D is perhaps TRBD1 or TRBD2 (6 bases each). The CDR3 totals 16 residues. V was pared by 7 bases and J by 2 bases, with 19 bases between. The CDR3 here is CASNYNRGRATDTQYF. In nucleotides, the CDR3 is TGTGCCAGCAATTATAATCGGGGGCGGGCCACAGATACGCAGTATTTT.